This record concerns one T cell receptor (beta chain) sequence. The data belong to a study of blood T cell repertoires in COVID-19. Germline CDR1 and CDR2: SQVTM and ANQGSEA. Trimming removed 3 bases from V and 6 bases from J, with 14 bases in between. The CDR3 consists of 13 residues. Sequenced by immunoSEQ multiplex PCR; TCRdb stores in-frame clones only, minus some. The sample records 100,000 or so clones, around 84% being singletons. This sequence joins TRBV29-1 and TRBJ1-1; weak D call: TRBD1 (6 bases). This TCR was recovered from an elderly woman with acute or convalescent COVID-19. Sequencing used peripheral blood. The CDR3 spells CSVESRGGPEAFF. The CDR3 bases are TGCAGCGTTGAGTCCAGGGGAGGGCCTGAAGCTTTCTTT.